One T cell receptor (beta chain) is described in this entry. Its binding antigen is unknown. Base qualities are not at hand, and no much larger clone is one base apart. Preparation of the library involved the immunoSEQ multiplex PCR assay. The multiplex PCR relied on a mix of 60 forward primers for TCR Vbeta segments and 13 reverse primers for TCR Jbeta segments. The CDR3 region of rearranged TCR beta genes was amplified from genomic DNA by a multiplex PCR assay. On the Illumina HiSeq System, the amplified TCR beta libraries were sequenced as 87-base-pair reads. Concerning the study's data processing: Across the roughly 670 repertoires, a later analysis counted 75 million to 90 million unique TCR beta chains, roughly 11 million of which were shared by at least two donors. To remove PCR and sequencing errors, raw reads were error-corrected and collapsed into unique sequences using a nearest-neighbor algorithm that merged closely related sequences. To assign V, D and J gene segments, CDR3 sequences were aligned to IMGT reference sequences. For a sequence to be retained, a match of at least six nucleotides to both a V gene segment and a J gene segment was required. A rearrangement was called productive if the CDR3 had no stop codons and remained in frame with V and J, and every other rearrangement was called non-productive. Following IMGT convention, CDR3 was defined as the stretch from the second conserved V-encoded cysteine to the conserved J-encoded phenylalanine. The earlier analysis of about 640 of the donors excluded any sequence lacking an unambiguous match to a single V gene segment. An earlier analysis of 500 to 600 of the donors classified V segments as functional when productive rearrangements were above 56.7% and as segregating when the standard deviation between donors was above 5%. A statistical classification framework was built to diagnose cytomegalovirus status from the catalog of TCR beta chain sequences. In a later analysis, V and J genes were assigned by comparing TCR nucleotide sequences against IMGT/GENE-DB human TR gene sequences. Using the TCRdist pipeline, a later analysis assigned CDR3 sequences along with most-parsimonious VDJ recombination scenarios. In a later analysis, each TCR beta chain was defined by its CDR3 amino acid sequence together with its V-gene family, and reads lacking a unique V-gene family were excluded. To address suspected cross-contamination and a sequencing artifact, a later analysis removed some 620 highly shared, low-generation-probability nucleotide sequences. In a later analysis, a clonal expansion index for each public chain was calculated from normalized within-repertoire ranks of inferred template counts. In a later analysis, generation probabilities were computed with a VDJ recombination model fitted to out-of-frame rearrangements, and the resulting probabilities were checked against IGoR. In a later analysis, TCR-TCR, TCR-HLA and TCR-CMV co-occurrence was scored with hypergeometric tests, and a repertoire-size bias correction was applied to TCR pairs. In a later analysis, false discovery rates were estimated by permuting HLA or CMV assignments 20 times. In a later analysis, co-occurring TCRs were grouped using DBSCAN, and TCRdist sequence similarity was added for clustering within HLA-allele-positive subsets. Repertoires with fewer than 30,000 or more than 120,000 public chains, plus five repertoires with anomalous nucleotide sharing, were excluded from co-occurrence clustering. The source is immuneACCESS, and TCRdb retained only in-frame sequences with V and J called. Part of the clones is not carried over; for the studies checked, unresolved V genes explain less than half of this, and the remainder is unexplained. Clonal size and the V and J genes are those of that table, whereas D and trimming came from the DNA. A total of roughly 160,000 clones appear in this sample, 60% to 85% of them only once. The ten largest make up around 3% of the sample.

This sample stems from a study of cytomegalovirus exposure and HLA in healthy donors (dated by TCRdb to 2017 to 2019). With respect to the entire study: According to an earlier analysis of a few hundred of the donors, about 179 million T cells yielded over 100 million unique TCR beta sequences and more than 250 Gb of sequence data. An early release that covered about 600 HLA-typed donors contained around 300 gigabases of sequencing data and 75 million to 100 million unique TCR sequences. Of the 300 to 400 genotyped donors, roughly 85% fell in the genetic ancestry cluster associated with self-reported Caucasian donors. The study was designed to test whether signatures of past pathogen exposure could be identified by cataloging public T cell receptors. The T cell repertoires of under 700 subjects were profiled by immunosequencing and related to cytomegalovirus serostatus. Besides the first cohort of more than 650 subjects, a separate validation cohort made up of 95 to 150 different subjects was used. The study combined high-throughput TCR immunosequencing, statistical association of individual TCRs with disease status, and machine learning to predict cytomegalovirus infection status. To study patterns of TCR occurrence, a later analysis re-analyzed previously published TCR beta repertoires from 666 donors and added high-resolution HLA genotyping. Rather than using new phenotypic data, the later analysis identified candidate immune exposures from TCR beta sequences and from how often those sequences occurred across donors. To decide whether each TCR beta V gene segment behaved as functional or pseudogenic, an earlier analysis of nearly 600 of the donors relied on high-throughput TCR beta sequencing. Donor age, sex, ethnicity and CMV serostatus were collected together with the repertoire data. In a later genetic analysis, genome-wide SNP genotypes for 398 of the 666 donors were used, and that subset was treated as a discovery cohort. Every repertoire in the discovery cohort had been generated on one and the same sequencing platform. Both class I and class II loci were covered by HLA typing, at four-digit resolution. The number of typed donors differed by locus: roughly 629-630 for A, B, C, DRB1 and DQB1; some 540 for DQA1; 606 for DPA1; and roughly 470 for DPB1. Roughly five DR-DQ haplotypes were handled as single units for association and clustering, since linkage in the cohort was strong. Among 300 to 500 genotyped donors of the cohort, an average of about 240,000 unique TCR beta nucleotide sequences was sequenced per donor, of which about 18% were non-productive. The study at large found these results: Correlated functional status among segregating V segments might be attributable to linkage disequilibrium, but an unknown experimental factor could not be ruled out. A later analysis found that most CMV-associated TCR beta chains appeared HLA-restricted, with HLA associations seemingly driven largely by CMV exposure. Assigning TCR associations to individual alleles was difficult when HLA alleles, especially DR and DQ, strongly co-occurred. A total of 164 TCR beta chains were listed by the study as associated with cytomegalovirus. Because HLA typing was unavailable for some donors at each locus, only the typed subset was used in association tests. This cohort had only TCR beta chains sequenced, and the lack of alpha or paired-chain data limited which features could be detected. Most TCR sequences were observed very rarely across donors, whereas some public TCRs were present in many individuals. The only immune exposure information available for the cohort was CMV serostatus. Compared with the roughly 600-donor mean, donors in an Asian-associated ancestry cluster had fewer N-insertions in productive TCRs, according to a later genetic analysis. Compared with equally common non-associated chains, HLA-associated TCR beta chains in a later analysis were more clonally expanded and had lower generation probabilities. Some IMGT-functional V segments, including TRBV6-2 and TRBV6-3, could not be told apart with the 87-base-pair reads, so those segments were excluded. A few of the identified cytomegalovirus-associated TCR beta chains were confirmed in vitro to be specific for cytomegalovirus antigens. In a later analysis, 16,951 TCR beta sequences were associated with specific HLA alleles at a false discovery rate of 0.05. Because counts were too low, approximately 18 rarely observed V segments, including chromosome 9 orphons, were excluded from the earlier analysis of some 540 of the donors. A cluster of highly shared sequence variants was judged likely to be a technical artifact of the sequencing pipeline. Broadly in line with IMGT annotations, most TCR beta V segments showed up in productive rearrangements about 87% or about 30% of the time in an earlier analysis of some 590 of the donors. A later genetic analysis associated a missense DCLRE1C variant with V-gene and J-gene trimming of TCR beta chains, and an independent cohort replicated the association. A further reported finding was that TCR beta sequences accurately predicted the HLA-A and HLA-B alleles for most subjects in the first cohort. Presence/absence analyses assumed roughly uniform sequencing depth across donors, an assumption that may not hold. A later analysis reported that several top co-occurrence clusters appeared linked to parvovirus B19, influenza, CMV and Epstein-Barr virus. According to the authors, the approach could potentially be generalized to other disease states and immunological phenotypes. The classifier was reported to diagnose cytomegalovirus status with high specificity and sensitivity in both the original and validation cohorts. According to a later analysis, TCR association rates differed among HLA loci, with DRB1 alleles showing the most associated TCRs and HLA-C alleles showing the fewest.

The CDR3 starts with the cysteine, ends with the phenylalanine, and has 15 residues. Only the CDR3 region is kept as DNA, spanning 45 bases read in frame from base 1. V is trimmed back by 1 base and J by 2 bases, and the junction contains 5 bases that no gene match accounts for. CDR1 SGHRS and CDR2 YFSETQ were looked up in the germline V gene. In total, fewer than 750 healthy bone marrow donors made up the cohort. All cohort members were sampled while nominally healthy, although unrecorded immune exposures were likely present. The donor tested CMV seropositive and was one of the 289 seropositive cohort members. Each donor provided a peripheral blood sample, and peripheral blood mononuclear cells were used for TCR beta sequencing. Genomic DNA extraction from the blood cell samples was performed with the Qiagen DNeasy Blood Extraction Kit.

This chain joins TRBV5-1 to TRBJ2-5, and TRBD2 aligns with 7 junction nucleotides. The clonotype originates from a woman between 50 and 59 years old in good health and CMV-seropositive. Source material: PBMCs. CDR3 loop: CASSLWAGEQETQYF. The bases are TGCGCCAGCAGCTTGTGGGCGGGGGAGCAAGAGACCCAGTACTTC.